This T cell receptor beta chain was recorded in a study of T cell repertoires in cytomegalovirus infection. Study results and limitations: Pooled public TCR beta family frequency picked out CMV carriers with the relevant HLA.

The CDR3 covers 13 residues. Germline lookup yields CDR1 SGHTA and CDR2 FQGNSA. V lost 2 bases and J 10 bases, leaving 12 bases between the germline ends. Notes on this clonotype: What it binds is unknown.

One entry per CDR3 protein results from TCRdb running MiXCR on the reads. The table records over 45,000 distinct CDR3 sequences, about 21% of them present only once. The chain employs TRBV7-2 and TRBJ1-3; the D is unclear. The specimen comprised CD8+ T cells from cultured PBMCs, sampled from culture after CMV antigen stimulation. The TCR comes from a human donor in good health (CMV status not recorded). Some clones in this sample may be carry-over from other donors' samples. The CDR3 DNA sequence: TGTGCCAGCAGCTTACAATCCGGAAGGACCATATATTTT. Translating it yields CASSLQSGRTIYF.